There are many counts of the clone carrying this T cell receptor (beta chain). Described time point: patch test 1, 2 weeks after DPC sensitization. Treatment meaning: therapeutic diphenylcyclopropenone sensitization with weekly scalp DPC. This record comes from a study of human T cells and chemical hapten exposure. Via MiXCR, TCRdb re-called the RACE reads, giving one row per CDR3 protein. The profile covers roughly 360,000 distinct CDR3 sequences, with around 4.8% appearing a single time and approximately 2.1% taken by the ten largest. V lost 0 bases and J 8 bases, leaving 12 bases between the germline ends. Germline lookup yields CDR1 LGHNA and CDR2 YNFKEQ. CDR3 length equals 14 residues.

The sequence was collected from a woman between 50 and 59 years old with alopecia areata. Some clones in this sample may be carry-over from other donors' samples. Source: whole blood, taken in connection with sensitization to the hapten diphenylcyclopropenone (DPC). This chain joins TRBV4-2 and TRBJ2-3; maybe TRBD2 (5 bases). The CDR3 DNA sequence: TGTGCCAGCAGCCAAGATGGGATAGCGAGTACGCAGTATTTT. Translation gives CASSQDGIASTQYF.